This T cell receptor (beta chain) was recorded in a study of blood T cell repertoires in COVID-19. Background on the study: The United States, Italy and Spain supplied acute and convalescent COVID-19 samples. T cells, B-cell-depleted T cells, or PBMCs supplied cDNA or gDNA.

The V gene's germline CDR1 is MNHEY and CDR2 SVGAGI. The V segment lost 2 bases and the J segment 4 bases; nucleotides outside the gene matches: 5. This CDR3 has 14 amino acids. Methods used by the authors: Amplification of reference gene primers was used by the study to estimate nucleated cell counts. The data were produced by immunoSEQ multiplex PCR, yet TCRdb's version contains in-frame clones alone and is incomplete. The V and J calls and clone size were taken over from that table, and D and trimming were inferred from the DNA. Of approximately 290,000 clones in the sample, approximately 91% were seen once.

The chain combines TRBV6-5 with TRBJ2-7; TRBD1 matches at 7 bases. The clonotype was recovered from a woman aged 60-75 years with acute or convalescent COVID-19. Source material: peripheral blood. CDR3 nucleotides: TGTGCCAGCAGTTACAGGGGGCAAAAATACGAGCAGTACTTC. Translating it yields CASSYRGQKYEQYF.